Included here is one T cell receptor beta chain sequence, with context. V was pared by 4 bases and J by 2 bases, with 11 bases between. Germline CDR1 reads GTSNPN; CDR2 reads SVGIG (reference sequence). CDR3 size: 13 residues. This record belongs to a study of technical replicates of blood from a few donors. Assay used: immunoSEQ multiplex PCR; TCRdb lists only in-frame clones, some missing. The repertoire holds 91,000 or so clones, roughly 96% seen once, with over 0.2% in the top ten. The source is a human donor in good health. The V call is TRBV30, the J call TRBJ1-1; TRBD1 is a possible D gene (5 bases). The sequencing input was T cells isolated from PBMCs. CDR3 coding DNA: TGTGCCTGGACAAACAGGAGAAACACTGAAGCTTTCTTT. This sequence encodes CAWTNRRNTEAFF.